Below, 24 T cell receptor beta chains from the same sample are listed, as sequenced in a study of human T cells and chemical hapten exposure. Time point described: healthy volunteer bleed at 6 weeks. Unfractionated whole blood was the source from which total RNA was extracted. TCRdb re-called the RACE reads with MiXCR, one entry per CDR3 protein. Of 60,000 to 80,000 distinct CDR3 sequences listed, about 6.5% are singletons. Input material: whole blood. These receptors were taken from a female donor in good health. Some clones in this sample may be carry-over from other donors' samples.

The chain has TRBV28 and TRBJ1-6, with D possibly being TRBD1 (6 bases). V was shortened by 2 bases and J by 4 bases, with 9 bases between the two germline ends. Germline V gene sequence: CDR1 MDHEN, CDR2 SYDVKM. This CDR3 contains 15 residues. The CDR3 sequence is CASSLRTVYNSPLHF. The CDR3 DNA reads as TGTGCCAGCAGTTTAAGGACAGTTTATAATTCACCCCTCCACTTT.

This clonotype was counted only a few times. The CDR3 bases are TGTGCCAGCAGCCTTTTTAATCAGCCCCAGCATTTT. Translation gives CASSLFNQPQHF. J is TRBJ1-5 and V is TRBV3-1; D is ambiguous. The CDR3 contains 12 residues. Deletions cut 4 bases from V and 4 bases from J, with 5 bases between. Per germline, CDR1 LGHDT and CDR2 YNNKEL (reference sequence).

The sample holds many counts of this clonotype. The rearrangement links TRBV20-1 to TRBJ2-1; 7 nucleotides match TRBD1. This CDR3 is 12 amino acids long. The junction had 0 bases not matched to a gene; V was cut back by 3 bases and J by 4 bases. The germline V gene has CDR1 DFQATT and CDR2 SNEGSKA (reference sequence). The chain's CDR3 is CSARGQYNEQFF. The CDR3 bases are TGCAGTGCTAGGGGACAGTACAATGAGCAGTTCTTC.

A few counts support this clonotype. The chain links TRBV11-2 to TRBJ2-7, with D possibly being TRBD1 or TRBD2 (5 bases each). This CDR3 has 16 amino acids. V was cut by 5 bases and J by 0 bases, with 17 bases left in between. The germline gives CDR1 SGHAT, CDR2 FQNNGV. The CDR3 loop is CASSPQEGPPSYEQYF. The CDR3 bases are TGTGCCAGCAGCCCCCAAGAGGGGCCTCCCTCCTACGAGCAGTACTTC.

The J gene is TRBJ1-1, the V gene TRBV6-1; 9 positions agree with TRBD1. The junction had 14 bases not matched to a gene; V was cut back by 10 bases and J by 11 bases. CDR3 length equals 13 residues. In germline, CDR1 is MNHNS, CDR2 SASEGT. This chain's CDR3 is CATVGQGFGGAFF. CDR3 DNA sequence: TGTGCCACCGTTGGACAGGGGTTCGGCGGGGCTTTCTTT.

The chain has TRBV14 and TRBJ2-4; D possibly matches TRBD1 or TRBD2 (5 bases each). Germline V gene data show CDR1 as SGHDN and CDR2 as FVKESK. V was shortened by 0 bases and J by 12 bases, with 15 bases between the two germline ends. This CDR3 is 14 amino acids long. The CDR3 bases are TGTGCCAGCAGCCAAGATACATATGGGGGATCTCAGTACTTC. Its translation: CASSQDTYGGSQYF.

This clonotype was counted only a few times. The V gene is TRBV29-1, the J gene TRBJ1-2; D might be TRBD1 (6 bases). Trimming took off 1 base at V and 1 base at J, with 7 bases between the two ends. Germline CDR1 reads SQVTM; CDR2 reads ANQGSEA. The CDR3 is 13 amino acids. The CDR3 sequence is CSVEGRGNYGYTF. The CDR3 nucleotides read TGCAGCGTTGAAGGCAGGGGTAACTATGGCTACACCTTC.

This clonotype was observed at least ten times. This chain links TRBV14 with TRBJ2-1; 7 bases are shared with TRBD2. Looked up from germline, CDR1 is SGHDN and CDR2 is FVKESK. The CDR3 runs 16 residues. With V trimmed by 3 bases and J by 2 bases, 7 bases remained unmatched. The DNA of the CDR3 is TGTGCCAGCAGCCAGAGGGCTAGCGGAACCTACAATGAGCAGTTCTTC. It encodes CASSQRASGTYNEQFF.

In its sample, this clonotype was seen a few times. J is TRBJ2-7 and V is TRBV6-2 or TRBV6-3; 7 positions match TRBD1. The CDR3 contains 14 residues. J gave up 4 bases and V 7 bases, and 10 bases lay outside the gene matches. Germline V gives CDR1 MNHEY, CDR2 SVGEGT. The CDR3: CASMGSGQKYEQYF. As DNA, the CDR3 is TGTGCCAGCATGGGTTCGGGACAGAAATACGAGCAGTACTTC.

In its sample, this clonotype was seen many times. The CDR3 loop reads CASSTSGGATDTQYF. The DNA for the CDR3 is TGTGCCAGCAGTACTAGCGGGGGGGCCACAGATACGCAGTATTTT. The chain employs TRBV25-1 and TRBJ2-3; 13 bases map to TRBD2. V gave up 5 bases and J gave up 2 bases; unmatched junction bases: 1. Per germline, CDR1 MGHDK and CDR2 SYGVNS. The CDR3 is made up of 15 amino acids.

The table lists this clonotype with many counts. The chain uses TRBV6-5 and TRBJ2-3, with 11 bases fitting TRBD2. With 3 bases clipped from V and 4 bases from J, the junction kept 0 bases outside the gene matches. The CDR3 length is 14 residues. CDR1 and CDR2 from the germline V gene are MNHEY and SVGAGI. The CDR3 here is CASSYSGRADTQYF. The CDR3 region has the DNA TGTGCCAGCAGTTATAGCGGGAGGGCAGATACGCAGTATTTT.

Ten or more counts support this clonotype. This rearrangement joins TRBV27 to TRBJ2-5; the match to TRBD2 covers 12 bases. Germline-derived CDR1 and CDR2 are MNHEY and SMNVEV (reference sequence). The CDR3 spans 14 residues. V gave up 8 bases and J gave up 5 bases; unmatched junction bases: 6. The CDR3 reads CASRLAGVAETQYF. The CDR3 DNA follows: TGTGCCAGCCGACTAGCGGGAGTAGCGGAGACCCAGTACTTC.

This clonotype was counted ten times or more. The rearrangement uses TRBV4-2 and TRBJ1-1; D is perhaps TRBD1 (5 bases). The V gene's germline CDR1 is LGHNA and CDR2 YNFKEQ. CDR3 length: 14 residues. V lost 4 bases, J lost 4 bases, and 13 bases lay in between. The CDR3 nucleotides read TGTGCCAGCAGCCCGAACCCAGGGAGCACTGAAGCTTTCTTT. Its protein product is CASSPNPGSTEAFF.

This clonotype has more than one count but fewer than ten. The rearrangement uses TRBV6-2 or TRBV6-3 and TRBJ2-3; 10 nucleotides line up with TRBD1. V gave up 6 bases and J gave up 5 bases; unmatched junction bases: 11. Looked up from germline, CDR1 is MNHEY and CDR2 is SVGEGT. The CDR3 has 16 amino acids. The CDR3 reads CASRTGTGDVGDTQYF. In nucleotides, the CDR3 is TGTGCCAGCAGAACCGGGACAGGGGATGTTGGAGATACGCAGTATTTT.

The sample holds many counts of this clonotype. V usage is TRBV11-2 and J usage is TRBJ2-1, with TRBD2 matching 7 bases. Looked up from germline, CDR1 is SGHAT and CDR2 is FQNNGV. Germline trimming cut 4 bases from V and 10 bases from J; bases unmatched to any gene: 13. This CDR3 comprises 15 residues. This CDR3 reads CASSYSGGRAGEQFF. The CDR3 coding sequence is TGTGCCAGCAGCTACTCTGGAGGGAGGGCGGGCGAGCAGTTCTTC.

This CDR3 is CSVLGLGGETQYF. The CDR3 DNA is TGCAGCGTCCTGGGACTGGGAGGGGAGACCCAGTACTTC. The rearrangement uses TRBV29-1 and TRBJ2-5; TRBD2 agrees at 7 bases. The CDR3 consists of 13 residues. Trimming cost V 6 bases and J 5 bases; bases outside gene matches: 9. The V gene's germline CDR1 is SQVTM and CDR2 ANQGSEA.

The chain couples TRBV21-1 to TRBJ2-2; no check of the table's D call, TRBD2, against the DNA was made. TRBV21-1 is a recognized pseudogene. CDR3 size: 18 residues. CDR3 amino acids: CASSKEGVAGGGAGELFF. CDR3 DNA: TGTGCCAGCAGCAAAGAGGGGGTAGCGGGAGGAGGTGCCGGGGAGCTGTTTTTT.

This clonotype was seen at least ten times. The chain is built from TRBV13 and TRBJ2-1; 11 bases agree with TRBD2. There are 14 residues in the CDR3. The germline V gene encodes CDR1 PRHDT and CDR2 FYEKMQ (reference sequence). V trimming: 6 bases; J trimming: 8 bases; junction bases outside the gene matches: 6. CDR3 nucleotide sequence: TGTGCCAGCAGTCTAGCGGGAGGATTCGATGAGCAGTTCTTC. It is translated as CASSLAGGFDEQFF.

V and J are TRBV5-4 and TRBJ2-3, with 7 bases that match TRBD2. Germline values: CDR1 SGHNT, CDR2 YYREEE (reference sequence). CDR3 length: 15 amino acids. V lost 1 base, J lost 4 bases, and 6 bases stayed unmatched. The DNA for the CDR3 is TGTGCCAGCAGCTTGCTACTGGCGGGAGCAGATACGCAGTATTTT. Translation gives CASSLLLAGADTQYF.

This clonotype has at least ten counts. This chain uses TRBV7-2 with TRBJ2-3, with unresolved D. The CDR3 length is 14 residues. V lost 0 bases, J lost 2 bases, and 6 bases lay in between. Germline loops: CDR1 SGHTA, CDR2 FQGNSA. DNA of the CDR3: TGTGCCAGCAGCTTAGCCTTTCACACAGATACGCAGTATTTT. Amino acid sequence: CASSLAFHTDTQYF.

This clonotype was detected many times. The V gene is TRBV7-2, the J gene TRBJ2-5, with 9 bases aligning to TRBD1. The CDR3 consists of 15 residues. With V trimmed by 4 bases and J by 5 bases, 8 bases remained unmatched. Germline CDR1 and CDR2: SGHTA and FQGNSA. DNA for the CDR3: TGTGCCAGCAGCTCCCCGGGACAGGGAGGCGAGACCCAGTACTTC. This codes for CASSSPGQGGETQYF.

This clonotype was found many times. V and J are TRBV30 and TRBJ2-6; D is perhaps TRBD1 or TRBD2 (5 bases each). Germline V gives CDR1 GTSNPN, CDR2 SVGIG (reference sequence). Trimming stripped 5 bases from V and 2 bases from J, with 19 bases between. The CDR3 consists of 17 residues. The CDR3 spells CAWGRGSAQPGANVLTF. The CDR3 DNA reads TGTGCCTGGGGCCGGGGCTCCGCCCAGCCTGGGGCCAACGTCCTGACTTTC.

This clonotype was observed many times. The V gene is TRBV20-1, the J gene TRBJ1-6; D not resolved. V was shortened by 3 bases and J by 7 bases, with 13 bases between the two germline ends. Germline V gene lookup returns CDR1 DFQATT and CDR2 SNEGSKA (reference sequence). The CDR3 runs to 14 residues. CDR3 DNA sequence: TGCAGTGCTAGTTCGCAGATAGGGAATTCACCCCTCCACTTT. As protein: CSASSQIGNSPLHF.

This clonotype was counted ten times or more. In DNA, the CDR3 is TGTGCCAGCAGTTTGCGGACCGGGACAGGGGCTGAAAAACTGTTTTTT. Translated: CASSLRTGTGAEKLFF. The J gene is TRBJ1-4, the V gene TRBV28; 10 bases align to TRBD1. Per germline, CDR1 MDHEN and CDR2 SYDVKM. V gave up 3 bases and J gave up 7 bases; unmatched junction bases: 8. CDR3 length: 16 amino acids.